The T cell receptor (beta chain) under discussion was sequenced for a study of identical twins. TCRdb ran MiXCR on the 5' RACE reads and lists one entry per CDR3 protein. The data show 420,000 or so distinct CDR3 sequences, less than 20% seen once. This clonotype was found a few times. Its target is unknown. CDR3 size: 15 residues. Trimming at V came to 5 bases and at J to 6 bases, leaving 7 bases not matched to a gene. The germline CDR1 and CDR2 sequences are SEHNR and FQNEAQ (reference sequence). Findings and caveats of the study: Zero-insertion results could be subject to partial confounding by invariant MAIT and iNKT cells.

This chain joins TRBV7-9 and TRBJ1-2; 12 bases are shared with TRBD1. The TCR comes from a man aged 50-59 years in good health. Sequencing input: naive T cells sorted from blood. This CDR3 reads CASSEMGQGADGYTF. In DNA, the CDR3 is TGTGCCAGCAGCGAAATGGGACAGGGGGCGGATGGCTACACCTTC.